The 20 T cell receptor beta chains reported below all come from one sample, sequenced in a study of blood T cell repertoires in COVID-19 (dated by TCRdb to the early 2020s). The library was generated by the immunoSEQ multiplex PCR assay. TCRdb limited this immuneACCESS table to in-frame rearrangements with V and J called. A share of clones is missing; checked studies link under half to unresolved V genes, and the rest is unexplained. The sample table holds about 180,000 clones, of which roughly nine tenths were seen once. About 1.9% of the sample goes to the ten largest clones. The specimen sequenced was peripheral blood. The receptors were sampled from a man aged 18 to 29 who had recovered from COVID-19.

As to this clone: One junction end disagrees with the germline gene, perhaps due to a read error. Other nucleotide sequences from this sample produce the same CDR3. The genes are TRBV6-2 or TRBV6-3 and TRBJ1-1; D gene uncertain. The CDR3 sequence is 13 residues long. In germline, CDR1 is MNHEY, CDR2 SVGEGT. The CDR3: CASSYTGNTEAFF. The CDR3 DNA reads as TGCGCCAGCAGTTACACGGGGAACACTGAAGCTTTCTTT.

The chain carries TRBV19 and TRBJ2-1; a possible D gene is TRBD2 (5 bases). V gave up 1 base and J gave up 9 bases, with 10 bases separating them. The germline gives CDR1 LNHDA, CDR2 SQIVND (reference sequence). The CDR3 length is 13 residues. CDR3 protein: CASSIGSESEQFF. In DNA form, the CDR3 reads TGTGCCAGTAGTATAGGTAGCGAATCTGAGCAGTTCTTC.

The chain employs TRBV5-1 and TRBJ2-5; tentative D call: TRBD1 (6 bases). V dropped 4 bases and J dropped 5 bases, with 18 bases sitting between them. The V gene's germline CDR1 is SGHRS and CDR2 YFSETQ. The CDR3 is 15 amino acids. The chain's CDR3 is CASSQIRQASETQYF. The CDR3 DNA sequence: TGCGCCAGCAGCCAAATCCGACAGGCGTCGGAGACCCAGTACTTC.

The chain is built from TRBV11-2 and TRBJ1-1; perhaps TRBD1 as D (5 bases). V was cut by 5 bases and J by 0 bases, with 13 bases left in between. This CDR3 contains 15 residues. Germline CDR1 SGHAT, CDR2 FQNNGV. Here the CDR3 DNA reads TGTGCCAGCAGCCGTTCGACAGCCTTGAACACTGAAGCTTTCTTT. This gives the protein CASSRSTALNTEAFF.

This chain uses TRBV28 with TRBJ1-6; 9 positions agree with TRBD1. With V trimmed by 5 bases and J by 10 bases, 6 bases remained unmatched. This CDR3 contains 14 residues. Germline V gene lookup returns CDR1 MDHEN and CDR2 SYDVKM. The CDR3 sequence is CASSRDRELSPLHF. The CDR3 DNA sequence: TGTGCCAGCAGTCGGGACAGGGAGTTATCACCCCTCCACTTT.

The chain has TRBV4-3 and TRBJ2-7; the match to TRBD1 covers 7 bases. The CDR3 length is 15 residues. Germline V gives CDR1 LGHNA, CDR2 YSLEER. Losses at the gene ends were 4 bases for V and 0 bases for J; bases not matched to a gene: 6. The CDR3 protein is CASSPGTASSYEQYF. In DNA form, the CDR3 reads TGCGCCAGCAGCCCTGGGACAGCCAGCTCCTACGAGCAGTACTTC.

This clone has only a few counts. The V gene is TRBV27, the J gene TRBJ2-7, with 10 bases matching TRBD2. The CDR3 loop spans 15 amino acids. After removal of 3 bases from V and 5 bases from J, the junction contained 7 bases not matched to a gene. Germline CDR1 reads MNHEY; CDR2 reads SMNVEV (reference sequence). This CDR3 reads CASSFRLAGVHEQYF. The CDR3 DNA reads TGTGCCAGCAGTTTCCGGCTAGCGGGAGTTCACGAGCAGTACTTC.

The rearrangement uses TRBV7-3 and TRBJ1-6; D gene ambiguous. Germline V gene lookup returns CDR1 SGHTA and CDR2 FQGTGA. V was cut by 0 bases and J by 3 bases, with 6 bases left in between. The CDR3 spans 15 residues. The CDR3 DNA reads TGTGCCAGCAGCTTAACACCAGACTATAATTCACCCCTCCACTTT. Residues: CASSLTPDYNSPLHF. The whole variable domain, remainder taken from reference TRBV7-3 and TRBJ1-6, is GAGVSQTPSNKVTEKGKYVELRCDPISGHTALYWYRQSLGQGPEFLIYFQGTGAADDSGLPNDRFFAVRPEGSVSTLKIQRTERGDSAVYLCASSLTPDYNSPLHFGNGTRLTVT.

This clone occurred once. The chain uses TRBV7-3 and TRBJ2-1; D is unresolved. Germline values: CDR1 SGHTA, CDR2 FQGTGA. Trimming took off 1 base at V and 7 bases at J, with 8 bases between the two ends. This CDR3 comprises 13 residues. The CDR3 is CASSLSRRNEQFF. In nucleotides, the CDR3 is TGTGCCAGCAGCTTAAGCCGCAGAAATGAGCAGTTCTTC.

The chain combines TRBV6-4 with TRBJ1-6, with a possible D match to TRBD1 (6 bases). In germline, CDR1 is MRHNA, CDR2 SNTAGT. The CDR3 extends over 18 amino acids. V was shortened by 8 bases and J by 0 bases, with 20 bases between the two germline ends. In nucleotides, the CDR3 is TGTGCCAGCGGGGGGGGCAGGGGAGATAGCTCCTATAATTCACCCCTCCACTTT. This gives the protein CASGGGRGDSSYNSPLHF.

The chain joins TRBV28 to TRBJ2-7; 11 positions agree with TRBD1. After removal of 6 bases from V and 7 bases from J, the junction contained 8 bases not matched to a gene. This CDR3 spans 14 amino acids. Germline CDR1 MDHEN, CDR2 SYDVKM. The CDR3 bases are TGTGCCAGCAGGTCCGGGACAGGGGGAAGGGAGCAGTACTTC. This sequence encodes CASRSGTGGREQYF.

This chain connects TRBV24-1 to TRBJ2-3; no reliable D call. Trimming shortened V by 4 bases and J by 2 bases, and 9 bases separated the two germline ends. The CDR3 sequence is 14 residues long. Germline V gene sequence: CDR1 KGHDR, CDR2 SFDVKD. The CDR3 loop reads CATSDQTYTDTQYF. The CDR3 DNA reads TGTGCCACCAGTGACCAAACTTACACAGATACGCAGTATTTT.

J is TRBJ2-3 and V is TRBV7-2; D possibly corresponds to TRBD1 (5 bases). Trimming removed 4 bases from V and 1 base from J, with 12 bases in between. Germline V gives CDR1 SGHTA, CDR2 FQGNSA. The CDR3 spans 15 residues. The CDR3, as DNA: TGTGCCAGCAGCTACCAGGGTCCGGGCACAGATACGCAGTATTTT. Encoded protein: CASSYQGPGTDTQYF.

The CDR3 sequence: CASSVLWAGRNSPLHF. In DNA, the CDR3 is TGTGCCAGCAGCGTCCTTTGGGCAGGCCGAAATTCACCCCTCCACTTT. The chain carries TRBV6-2 or TRBV6-3 and TRBJ1-6, with D unclear. The CDR3 extends over 16 amino acids. In germline, CDR1 is MNHEY, CDR2 SVGEGT. The V end was cut by 6 bases, the J end by 7 bases, with 19 bases between.

The chain uses TRBV9 and TRBJ1-2; unclear D gene. Deletions cut 2 bases from V and 8 bases from J, with 13 bases between. Germline CDR1 and CDR2: SGDLS and YYNGEE. The CDR3 runs 13 residues. The CDR3 is CASSVGRDRGYTF. The CDR3 DNA reads as TGTGCCAGCAGCGTTGGGAGGGATCGGGGCTACACCTTC. Looking up the rest from reference TRBV9 and TRBJ1-2 gives the full variable domain: DSGVTQTPKHLITATGQRVTLRCSPRSGDLSVYWYQQSLDQGLQFLIQYYNGEERAKGNILERFSAQQFPDLHSELNLSSLELGDSALYFCASSVGRDRGYTFGSGTRLTVV.

This chain connects TRBV29-1 to TRBJ2-1, with D perhaps TRBD2 (5 bases). Trimming took off 4 bases at V and 7 bases at J, with 14 bases between the two ends. The V gene's germline CDR1 is SQVTM and CDR2 ANQGSEA. This CDR3 has 13 amino acids. The chain's CDR3 is CSVGSAGLNEQFF. CDR3 coding DNA: TGCAGCGTTGGCTCAGCAGGACTTAATGAGCAGTTCTTC.

This sequence joins TRBV6-5 and TRBJ2-3; 7 nucleotides agree with TRBD1. Trimming removed 5 bases from V and 1 base from J; junction bases left unmatched: 3. CDR1 and CDR2 from the germline V gene are MNHEY and SVGAGI. The CDR3 is made up of 14 amino acids. For the CDR3, the DNA is TGTGCCAGCAGTAGGGGGCCTCGCACAGATACGCAGTATTTT. This translates into CASSRGPRTDTQYF.

The V and J genes are TRBV3-1 (or the pseudogene TRBV3-2) and TRBJ2-7; a possible D gene is TRBD2 (5 bases). Trimming removed 1 base from V and 1 base from J, with 11 bases in between. There are 15 residues in the CDR3. The germline CDR1 and CDR2 sequences are LGHDT and YNNKEL (reference sequence). For the CDR3, the DNA is TGTGCCAGCAGCCAAGTAGCGACGCCGTCCTACGAGCAGTACTTC. Translated: CASSQVATPSYEQYF.

The rearrangement links TRBV5-8 to TRBJ1-1; tentative D call: TRBD1 (5 bases). Germline V gene lookup returns CDR1 SGHTS and CDR2 YDEGEE. The CDR3 has 18 amino acids. The V end was cut by 0 bases, the J end by 1 base, with 19 bases between. CDR3 loop: CASSLVFWGLTRNTEAFF. CDR3 DNA: TGTGCCAGCAGCTTGGTGTTTTGGGGACTAACACGGAACACTGAAGCTTTCTTT.

The J gene is TRBJ2-7, the V gene TRBV25-1, with D possibly being TRBD2 (6 bases). The V and J ends lost 2 bases and 4 bases respectively, with 12 bases between them. CDR3 length: 14 amino acids. Per germline, CDR1 MGHDK and CDR2 SYGVNS. CDR3 in amino acids: CASSEGGAIYEQYF. The CDR3 DNA is TGTGCCAGCAGTGAAGGAGGGGCCATATACGAGCAGTACTTC.